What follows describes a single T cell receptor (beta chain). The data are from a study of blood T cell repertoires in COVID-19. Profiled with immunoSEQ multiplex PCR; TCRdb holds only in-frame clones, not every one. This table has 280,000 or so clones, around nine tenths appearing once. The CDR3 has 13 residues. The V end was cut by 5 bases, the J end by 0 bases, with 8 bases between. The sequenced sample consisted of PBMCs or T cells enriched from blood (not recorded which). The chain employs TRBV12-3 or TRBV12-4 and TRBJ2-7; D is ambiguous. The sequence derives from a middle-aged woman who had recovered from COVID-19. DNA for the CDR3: TGTGCCAGCAGTCTACCGATCTCCTACGAGCAGTACTTC. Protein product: CASSLPISYEQYF.